The source of this T cell receptor (beta chain) is a study of cytomegalovirus exposure and HLA in healthy donors. Study results and caveats: Follow-up analysis found HLA locus-dependent TCR association rates, highest for DRB1 and lowest for HLA-C. Listed as cytomegalovirus-associated were over 150 TCR beta chains. Rarity characterized most TCR sequences, yet some public TCRs appeared in many donors.

The PCR employed 60 Vbeta primers together with 13 Jbeta primers. Only in-frame clones appear in the TCRdb table, and some are missing; sequencing was by immunoSEQ multiplex PCR. The table gives 100,000 to 150,000 clones; the top ten clones make up 1.5% to 2% of it. The CDR3 has 14 residues. Germline CDR1 and CDR2: SGHAT and FQNNGV. V dropped 2 bases and J dropped 6; count of bases not matched to a gene: 1. Of note for this clone: The antigen is not known.

The sample was PBMCs. The TCR sequence derives from a man younger than 35 in good health and CMV-seronegative. This rearrangement joins TRBV11-2 to TRBJ1-6; TRBD1 aligns across 7 bases. Here the CDR3 reads CASSLNRGNSPLHF. The CDR3 nucleotides read TGTGCCAGCAGCTTAAACAGGGGTAATTCACCCCTCCACTTT.